This T cell receptor beta chain was documented in a study of human T cells and chemical hapten exposure. Study-wide findings and caveats: TCRs above 1 in 1000 frequency stayed constant with DPC sensitization.

The ends lost 3 bases at V and 7 bases at J; junction bases unmatched: 15. Germline CDR1 reads SNHLY; CDR2 reads FYNNEI. There are 19 residues in the CDR3. MiXCR, run by TCRdb on the RACE reads, gives a single entry per CDR3 protein. The sample records 150,000 to 200,000 distinct CDR3 sequences, about 14% being singletons. This clonotype was counted at least ten times. What it binds is not known. As to time point: patch test 1, 2 weeks after DPC sensitization. Sample treatment: therapeutic diphenylcyclopropenone sensitization with weekly scalp DPC. RNA extraction used unfractionated whole blood as the source of total RNA.

Source: whole blood, taken in connection with sensitization to the hapten diphenylcyclopropenone (DPC). The TCR comes from a woman in her twenties or thirties with alopecia areata. Some clones in this sample may be carry-over from other donors' samples. The J gene is TRBJ2-2, the V gene TRBV2, with 12 bases fitting TRBD2. CDR3 DNA sequence: TGTGCCAGCAGTGACCCACTGACTAGCGGGGGACTACATAGCGGGGAGCTGTTTTTT. Protein product: CASSDPLTSGGLHSGELFF.